This TCR beta chain was identified in a study of cytomegalovirus exposure and HLA in healthy donors. The wider study: Later, an analysis reported that the approximately 120 validation repertoires had used the same platform as the approximately 660 first-cohort repertoires. Study outcomes and limitations: The tendency of first-cohort TCR clusters to co-occur in the 120 or so validation repertoires emerged from a later analysis. Specificity of a few CMV-associated chains for CMV antigens was verified in vitro. 150 or so TCR beta chains were listed as cytomegalovirus-associated.

Unmatched junction bases numbered 4, after V lost 4 bases and J lost 1 base. Germline assignment: CDR1 SGHVS and CDR2 FQNEAQ. This CDR3 has 15 amino acids. The protocol was immunoSEQ multiplex PCR, while the TCRdb copy is restricted to in-frame clones and leaves out a portion. The sample lists around 120,000 clones; around nine tenths were seen once. About this clone: Its antigen is unidentified.

The material sequenced was PBMCs. This sequence originates from a woman younger than 30 in good health and CMV-seropositive. The chain couples TRBV7-8 to TRBJ2-1, with TRBD1 identical over 7 bases. CDR3 bases: TGTGCCAGCAGCTCTGGACAGGCATCCTACAATGAGCAGTTCTTC. This translates into CASSSGQASYNEQFF.